This T cell receptor beta chain comes out of a study of OX40 agonist ivuxolimab in advanced cancers. Study background: The study treated patients with ivuxolimab, an agonistic anti-OX40 (CD134) antibody. General study findings and limits: With doses of 0.1 to 3.0 mg/kg, CD4+ and CD8+ blood T cells had undergone clonal expansion by week 6.

Clones were read by immunoSEQ multiplex PCR, and TCRdb kept only the in-frame ones, dropping some. The sample records approximately 11,000 clones, about 82% being singletons. This CDR3 region has 11 residues. Trimming pared 2 bases from V and 7 bases from J, leaving 5 bases between. Germline CDR1 GTSNPN, CDR2 SVGIG (reference sequence). Worth noting for this clone: What it recognizes is unknown.

This chain links TRBV30 with TRBJ2-2; no firm D call. This receptor was identified in an adult with an advanced solid tumor such as melanoma, head and neck, liver or kidney cancer. Here the sequenced sample was CD4+ or CD8+ T cells sorted from blood, taken in a trial of the OX40 agonist ivuxolimab. The CDR3 loop is CAWSTGGELFF. The CDR3 nucleotides are TGTGCCTGGAGTACCGGCGGGGAGCTGTTTTTT.